This T cell receptor (beta chain) was captured in a study of early T cells in non-severe SARS-CoV-2 infection. Study context: Chains from this unsorted whole-blood bulk RNA could not be paired.

This clonotype was observed a few times. Antigen unknown. The CDR3 extends over 14 amino acids. J gave up 3 bases and V 7 bases, and 10 bases lay outside the gene matches. The germline V gene has CDR1 SQVTM and CDR2 ANQGSEA. As part of library construction, unique molecular identifiers were attached to individual cDNA molecules. MiXCR, run by TCRdb on the 5' RACE reads, gives a single entry per CDR3 protein. The table has roughly 52,000 distinct CDR3 sequences, 6.5% to 7.5% seen once; the top ten hold around 5%. Study-wide results and caveats: VDJdb matching favored anti-spike CD8 responses, missing private and CD4 specificities.

The V gene is TRBV29-1, the J gene TRBJ2-3; TRBD1 matches 7 bases. This clonotype was obtained from an adult who was a healthcare worker with PCR-confirmed SARS-CoV-2 infection or an uninfected control (not recorded which). The source was whole blood, collected at baseline. CDR3 sequence (DNA): TGCAGCGCAGACACAGGGGATCGGACAGATACGCAGTATTTT. Translated, it gives CSADTGDRTDTQYF.